Listed here are 24 T cell receptor beta chains from one sample, sequenced in a study of PD-1 blockade in classical Hodgkin lymphoma. The protocol was immunoSEQ multiplex PCR, while the TCRdb copy is restricted to in-frame clones and leaves out a portion. The data contain over 20,000 clones, about 65% of them seen just once; the ten biggest clones take up approximately 15%. No patient escaped relapse after autologous stem cell transplantation, and brentuximab vedotin exposure varied. Sample: peripheral blood mononuclear cells (PBMCs), taken at baseline. The receptors stem from a human donor with classical Hodgkin lymphoma.

The chain combines TRBV28 with TRBJ1-6; maybe TRBD1 (6 bases). The CDR3 covers 18 residues. Trimming pared 4 bases from V and 3 bases from J, leaving 19 bases between. From germline, CDR1 is MDHEN and CDR2 SYDVKM. CDR3 in amino acids: CASSSSEGQGGYNSPLHF. The CDR3 bases are TGTGCCAGCAGTTCGTCGGAAGGGCAAGGGGGCTATAATTCACCCCTCCACTTT.

This clone showed up just once. The gene calls are TRBV7-8 and TRBJ1-5; D remains ambiguous. This CDR3 has 16 amino acids. The V and J ends lost 3 bases and 0 bases respectively, with 12 bases between them. CDR1 is SGHVS and CDR2 is FQNEAQ in the germline V gene. CDR3 residues: CASSFSGSASNQPQHF. The CDR3 DNA sequence: TGTGCCAGCAGCTTTTCCGGGTCTGCTAGCAATCAGCCCCAGCATTTT.

This clone was counted a few times. The genes are TRBV19 and TRBJ1-1; D remains ambiguous. The CDR3 loop spans 15 amino acids. V dropped 2 bases and J dropped 0 bases, with 10 bases sitting between them. Per the germline V gene, CDR1 is LNHDA and CDR2 is SQIVND (reference sequence). CDR3 sequence reads: CASSIPGRMNTEAFF. The CDR3 bases are TGTGCCAGTAGTATACCCGGACGTATGAACACTGAAGCTTTCTTT.

This clone was seen a handful of times. The chain recombines TRBV27 with TRBJ2-7; 9 bases map to TRBD2. CDR1 and CDR2 from the germline V gene are MNHEY and SMNVEV (reference sequence). The CDR3 totals 14 residues. V shed 4 bases and J 6 bases; nucleotides not matched to a gene: 7. CDR3 in amino acids: CASSSGLAAREQYV. In DNA form, the CDR3 reads TGTGCCAGCAGTTCGGGACTAGCCGCCCGCGAGCAGTACGTC.

Only a few counts were recorded for this clone. CDR3 sequence (DNA): TGCAGCGTTGCTCTAACAGGGAACACTGAAGCTTTCTTT. Translation: CSVALTGNTEAFF. The rearrangement joins TRBV29-1 to TRBJ1-1; the D gene is possibly TRBD1 (5 bases). This CDR3 region has 13 residues. Trimming removed 4 bases at V and 1 base at J, with 10 bases between. The germline CDR1 and CDR2 sequences are SQVTM and ANQGSEA.

The V call is TRBV12-5, the J call TRBJ2-2, with D hard to call. The CDR3 is made up of 17 amino acids. Germline V CDR1 and CDR2: LGHNT, FRNRAP. V dropped 0 bases and J dropped 7 bases, with 18 bases sitting between them. This CDR3 reads CASGLVLALPSSGELFF. For the CDR3, the DNA is TGTGCTAGTGGTTTGGTACTTGCTCTCCCCTCGAGCGGGGAGCTGTTTTTT.

The chain couples TRBV2 to TRBJ1-4; D not certain. The V gene lost 7 bases and the J gene lost 5 bases, with 23 bases spanning the gap. The germline gives CDR1 SNHLY, CDR2 FYNNEI. The CDR3 runs to 17 residues. CDR3 loop: CASIATRWQLDNEKLFF. CDR3 coding DNA: TGTGCCAGCATCGCAACTCGGTGGCAGCTGGACAATGAAAAACTGTTTTTT.

By share, this clone counts as medium-sized (0.01 to 0.1%). For the CDR3, the DNA is TGTGCCAGCAGTTACGGGGCAGGGGTTGACGAGCAGTACTTC. It translates to CASSYGAGVDEQYF. The chain carries TRBV4-2 and TRBJ2-7; weak D call: TRBD1 (6 bases). The CDR3 is 14 residues long. The germline V and J ends were trimmed by 6 bases and 5 bases, with 17 bases remaining between them. CDR1 LGHNA and CDR2 YNFKEQ come from the germline V gene.

This clone has just one count. The gene calls are TRBV19 and TRBJ1-1; 8 nucleotides align to TRBD1. Germline lookup yields CDR1 LNHDA and CDR2 SQIVND (reference sequence). CDR3 length: 13 amino acids. Losses at the gene ends were 5 bases for V and 5 bases for J; bases not matched to a gene: 4. In DNA form, the CDR3 reads TGTGCCAGTAGTTCGACAGGGGCGACTGAAGCTTTCTTT. This sequence encodes CASSSTGATEAFF.

This chain joins TRBV5-6 and TRBJ2-7; D perhaps matches TRBD1 (6 bases). There are 15 residues in the CDR3. Germline CDR1 is SGHDT and CDR2 is YYEEEE. The CDR3 spells CASSLGPRGSHEQYV. Written as DNA, the CDR3 is TGTGCCAGCAGCTTGGGCCCCAGGGGCTCCCACGAGCAGTACGTC.

The chain uses TRBV6-1 and TRBJ1-1, with 8 nucleotides matching TRBD1. V lost 6 bases and J lost 1; bases outside the gene matches: 4. Germline V gene lookup returns CDR1 MNHNS and CDR2 SASEGT. The CDR3 spans 14 residues. The CDR3 DNA follows: TGTGCCAGCAGGACAGGGGATCCGAACACTGAAGCTTTCTTT. The encoded protein is CASRTGDPNTEAFF.

This sequence joins TRBV9 and TRBJ2-2; TRBD1 aligns across 10 bases. The V segment lost 3 bases and the J segment 6 bases; nucleotides outside the gene matches: 8. The germline gives CDR1 SGDLS, CDR2 YYNGEE. The CDR3 runs to 16 residues. CDR3 region: CASSGLPGQGSGELFF. For the CDR3, the DNA is TGTGCCAGCAGCGGACTTCCGGGACAGGGGTCCGGGGAGCTGTTTTTT.

This clone was seen more than once but under ten times. The chain combines TRBV6-5 with TRBJ2-1; no reliable D call. CDR1 is MNHEY, CDR2 SVGAGI, per germline. The V gene lost 4 bases and the J gene lost 14 bases, with 24 bases spanning the gap. The length of the CDR3 is 15 residues. This CDR3 is CASSLERRPSGLEFF. The CDR3 DNA is TGTGCCAGCAGTTTGGAAAGGAGACCCTCAGGTTTGGAGTTCTTC.

The chain is built from TRBV7-2 and TRBJ2-1; TRBD1 might be the D (6 bases). The CDR3 sequence is 14 residues long. Deletions cut 6 bases from V and 4 bases from J, with 13 bases between. Germline CDR1 SGHTA, CDR2 FQGNSA. CDR3 sequence reads: CASSPSRGYNEQFF. CDR3 in DNA: TGTGCCAGCAGTCCCTCTAGGGGGTACAATGAGCAGTTCTTC. The full variable domain, its missing parts supplied by reference TRBV7-2 and TRBJ2-1, is GAGVSQSPSNKVTEKGKDVELRCDPISGHTALYWYRQSLGQGLEFLIYFQGNSAPDKSGLPSDRFSAERTGGSVSTLTIQRTQQEDSAVYLCASSPSRGYNEQFFGPGTRLTVL.

This sequence joins TRBV2 and TRBJ2-7, with 12 bases lining up with TRBD2. The CDR3 spans 14 residues. CDR1 and CDR2 (germline): SNHLY, FYNNEI. The ends lost 7 bases at V and 7 bases at J; junction bases unmatched: 8. The CDR3 sequence is CASIRTSGIEEQYF. The CDR3, as DNA: TGTGCCAGCATACGGACTAGCGGGATAGAGGAGCAGTACTTC.

The sample holds one count of this clone. The J gene is TRBJ1-1, the V gene TRBV7-8; 7 bases map to TRBD1. CDR1 and CDR2 (germline): SGHVS, FQNEAQ. The V segment lost 6 bases and the J segment 5 bases; nucleotides outside the gene matches: 6. This CDR3 comprises 13 residues. The CDR3 DNA follows: TGTGCCAGCAGGCAGGGGGGGGTGACTGAAGCTTTCTTT. Its protein product is CASRQGGVTEAFF.

CDR3 residues: CASKRQGRVGETQYF. The CDR3 region has the DNA TGTGCCAGCAAAAGACAGGGTCGAGTTGGAGAGACCCAGTACTTC. The rearrangement uses TRBV28 and TRBJ2-5; 7 positions match TRBD1. The CDR3 is 15 residues long. V was pared by 7 bases and J by 4 bases, with 12 bases of the junction left unmatched. From germline, CDR1 is MDHEN and CDR2 SYDVKM.

This rearrangement joins TRBV5-1 to TRBJ1-6, with no clear D. The CDR3 totals 13 residues. Germline-derived CDR1 and CDR2 are SGHRS and YFSETQ. The germline V and J ends were trimmed by 1 base and 7 bases, with 6 bases remaining between them. The CDR3 is CASSLIGNSPLHF. The CDR3, as DNA: TGCGCCAGCAGCTTGATCGGGAATTCACCCCTCCACTTT.

The count of this clone is one. The J gene is TRBJ1-1, the V gene TRBV29-1, with 9 bases lining up with TRBD1. V shed 7 bases and J 6 bases; nucleotides not matched to a gene: 6. Looked up from germline, CDR1 is SQVTM and CDR2 is ANQGSEA. There are 12 residues in the CDR3. The CDR3 is CSGDRGRAEAFF. The CDR3 region has the DNA TGCAGCGGCGACAGGGGGAGAGCTGAAGCTTTCTTT.

This clone was observed a single time. The CDR3 sequence is CASATSGGLQETQYF. DNA of the CDR3: TGTGCCAGCGCCACTAGCGGGGGGCTCCAAGAGACCCAGTACTTC. The J gene is TRBJ2-5, the V gene TRBV9; TRBD2 agrees at 12 bases. The CDR3 is 15 residues long. V dropped 7 bases and J dropped 1; count of bases not matched to a gene: 5. Germline lookup yields CDR1 SGDLS and CDR2 YYNGEE. The full variable domain, rest sourced from reference TRBV9 and TRBJ2-5, is DSGVTQTPKHLITATGQRVTLRCSPRSGDLSVYWYQQSLDQGLQFLIQYYNGEERAKGNILERFSAQQFPDLHSELNLSSLELGDSALYFCASATSGGLQETQYFGPGTRLLVL.

The chain uses TRBV7-7 and TRBJ2-5; 13 bases fit TRBD2. The ends lost 5 bases at V and 5 bases at J; junction bases unmatched: 8. The CDR3 extends over 16 amino acids. Germline-derived CDR1 and CDR2 are SSHAT and FNYEAQ (reference sequence). For the CDR3, the DNA is TGTGCCAGCAGCCCTTGGACTAGCGGGGGCGGCGAGACCCAGTACTTC. Translation: CASSPWTSGGGETQYF.

The CDR3 DNA sequence: TGTGCCAGCAGTTTTATATGGGGGGCCGGGGAGCTGTTTTTT. Its translation: CASSFIWGAGELFF. The chain combines TRBV27 with TRBJ2-2; D may be TRBD2 (6 bases). The CDR3 covers 14 residues. Trimming stripped 3 bases from V and 6 bases from J, with 11 bases between. CDR1 is MNHEY and CDR2 is SMNVEV in the germline V gene (reference sequence).

V gene TRBV7-2 combines with J gene TRBJ2-3; D gene uncertain. Trimming removed 5 bases at V and 2 bases at J, with 14 bases between. Looked up from germline, CDR1 is SGHTA and CDR2 is FQGNSA. The CDR3 extends over 15 amino acids. CDR3 sequence (DNA): TGTGCCAGCAGCCCCGATGGGAAAAACACAGATACGCAGTATTTT. Translated, it gives CASSPDGKNTDTQYF.

The rearrangement links TRBV6-5 to TRBJ2-3, with D uncertain. Germline assignment: CDR1 MNHEY and CDR2 SVGAGI. CDR3 length equals 14 residues. The ends were cut back, 0 bases at V and 0 bases at J, with 4 bases in the middle. For the CDR3, the DNA is TGTGCCAGCAGTTACTCCACTAGCACAGATACGCAGTATTTT. Its translation is CASSYSTSTDTQYF.